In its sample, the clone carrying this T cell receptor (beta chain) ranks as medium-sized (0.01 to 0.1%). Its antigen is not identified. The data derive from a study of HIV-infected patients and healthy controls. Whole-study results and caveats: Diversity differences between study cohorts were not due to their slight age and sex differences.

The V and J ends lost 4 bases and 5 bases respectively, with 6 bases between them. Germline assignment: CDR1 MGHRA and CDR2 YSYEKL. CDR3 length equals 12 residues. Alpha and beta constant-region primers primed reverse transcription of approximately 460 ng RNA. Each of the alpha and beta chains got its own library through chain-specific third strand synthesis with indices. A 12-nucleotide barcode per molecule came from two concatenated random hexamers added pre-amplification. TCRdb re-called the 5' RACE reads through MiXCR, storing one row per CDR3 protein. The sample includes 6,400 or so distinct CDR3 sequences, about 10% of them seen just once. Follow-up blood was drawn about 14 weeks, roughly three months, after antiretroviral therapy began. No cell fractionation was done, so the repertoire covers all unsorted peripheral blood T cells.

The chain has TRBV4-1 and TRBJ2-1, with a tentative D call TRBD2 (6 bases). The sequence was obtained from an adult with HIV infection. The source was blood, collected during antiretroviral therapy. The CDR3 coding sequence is TGCGCCAGCAGCCCGGGGGACAATGAGCAGTTCTTC. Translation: CASSPGDNEQFF.